The T cell receptor beta chain described here comes from a study of CXCR3-negative and CXCR3-positive naive CD8 T cells. As to this clonotype: What it recognizes is unknown.

There are 13 residues in the CDR3. 5' RACE that incorporated UMI labels was used to prepare the TRB cDNA libraries. TCRdb processed the 5' RACE reads again and assigns one entry to each CDR3 protein, with no DNA. Recorded for this sample: 85,000 to 130,000 distinct CDR3 sequences. CD45RO-CCR7+CD27+CD95- characterized naive CD8+ T cells. Notes on the study in general: For naive cells, CXCR3-negative and CXCR3-positive subsets had similar TRBV-TRBJ usage; for memory cells, usage differed. High diversity, comparable across both naive subsets, contrasted with much lower diversity in memory CD8+ cells. Higher TRB CDR3 hydrophobicity marked CXCR3-positive naive cells relative to CXCR3-negative naive cells. Partly lower CXCR3 expression followed cryopreservation, and most assays relied on fresh PBMCs.

The rearrangement links TRBV12-3 or TRBV12-4 to TRBJ2-3. Material for sequencing was naive CXCR3+ CD8+ T cells from blood. This sample's subset: CD45RO-CCR7+CD27+CD95- naive CD8+ T cells expressing CXCR3 (TNR3+). The clonotype was recovered from a human donor in good health. Some clones in this sample may be carry-over from other donors' samples. The CDR3 loop reads CASSQIDTDTQYF.